Sequencing of this T cell receptor (beta chain) was carried out in a study of T cell responses to AZD1222 COVID-19 vaccine. Study observations and caveats: The reported proportion of spike-specific TCRs targeting unmutated variant regions was nearly half. The CD4 TCRs associated with vaccination extended across spike and predominated at 160-218 and 743-854. Clonal diversity may have been underestimated, and the donors were mostly white British, with more females than males. Seropositivity was recorded at baseline in only a handful of AZD1222 recipients.

Turning to this clone: What it recognizes is unknown.

Germline CDR1 is MNHEY and CDR2 is SVGAGI. Unmatched junction bases numbered 12, after V lost 6 bases and J lost 5 bases. The CDR3 is 15 amino acids. Clones were read by immunoSEQ multiplex PCR, and TCRdb kept only the in-frame ones, dropping some. Among some 200,000 clones listed, just over 90% were seen once. J is TRBJ2-5 and V is TRBV6-5; TRBD1 matches at 7 bases. This specimen was peripheral blood, taken 28 days after the second dose of the MenACWY control vaccine. The source of this sequence is an adult who received the MenACWY meningococcal vaccine as a control. This chain's CDR3 is CASSSSHDRAETQYF. The CDR3 DNA follows: TGTGCCAGCAGCTCCTCCCACGACAGGGCTGAGACCCAGTACTTC.